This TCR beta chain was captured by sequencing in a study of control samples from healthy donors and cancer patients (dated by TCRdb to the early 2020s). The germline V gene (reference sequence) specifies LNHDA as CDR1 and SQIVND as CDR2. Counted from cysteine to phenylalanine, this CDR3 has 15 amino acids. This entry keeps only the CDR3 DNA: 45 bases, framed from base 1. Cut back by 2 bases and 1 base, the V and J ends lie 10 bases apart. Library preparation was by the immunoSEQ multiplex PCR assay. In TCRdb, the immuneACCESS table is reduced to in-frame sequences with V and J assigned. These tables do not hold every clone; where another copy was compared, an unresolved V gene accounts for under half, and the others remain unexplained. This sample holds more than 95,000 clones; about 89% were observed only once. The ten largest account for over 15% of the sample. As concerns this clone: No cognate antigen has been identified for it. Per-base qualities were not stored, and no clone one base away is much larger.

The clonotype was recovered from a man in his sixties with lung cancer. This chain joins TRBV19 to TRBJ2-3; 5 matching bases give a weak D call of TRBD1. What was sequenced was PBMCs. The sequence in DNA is TGTGCCAGTAGTATATTCACACAGGGCACAGATACGCAGTATTTT. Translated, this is CASSIFTQGTDTQYF.